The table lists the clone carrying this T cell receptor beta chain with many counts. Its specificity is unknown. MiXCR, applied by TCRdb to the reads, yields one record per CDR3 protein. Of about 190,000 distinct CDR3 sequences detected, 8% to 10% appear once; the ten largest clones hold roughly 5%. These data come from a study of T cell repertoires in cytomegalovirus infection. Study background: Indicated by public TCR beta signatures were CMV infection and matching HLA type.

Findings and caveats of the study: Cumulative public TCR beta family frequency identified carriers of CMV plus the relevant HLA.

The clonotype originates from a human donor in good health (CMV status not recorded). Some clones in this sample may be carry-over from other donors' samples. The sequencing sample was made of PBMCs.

CDR3 residues: CASQTENIQYF. CDR3 DNA sequence: TGTGCCAGCCAGACAGAAAACATTCAGTACTTC. The gene calls are TRBV2 and TRBJ2-4; a weak D match, TRBD1 (5 bases). The V and J ends lost 8 bases and 5 bases respectively, with 7 bases between them. CDR1 and CDR2 (germline): SNHLY, FYNNEI. The CDR3 is 11 residues long.